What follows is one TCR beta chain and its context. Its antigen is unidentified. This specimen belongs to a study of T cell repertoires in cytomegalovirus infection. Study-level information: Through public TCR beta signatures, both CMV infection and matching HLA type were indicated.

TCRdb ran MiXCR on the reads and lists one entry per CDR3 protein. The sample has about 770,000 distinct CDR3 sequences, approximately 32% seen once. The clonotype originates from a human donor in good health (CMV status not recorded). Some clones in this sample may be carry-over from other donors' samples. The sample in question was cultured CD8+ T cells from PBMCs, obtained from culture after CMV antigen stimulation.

CDR3 protein: CASRKPGTSGGAGAGTQYF. The CDR3 bases are TGTGCCAGCAGAAAACCTGGGACTAGCGGGGGGGCCGGCGCTGGTACGCAGTATTTT. This sequence joins TRBV7-9 and TRBJ2-3; TRBD2 matches 16 bases. The CDR3 runs 19 residues. Trimming cost V 6 bases and J 8 bases; bases outside gene matches: 17. In germline, CDR1 is SEHNR, CDR2 FQNEAQ (reference sequence).